A selection of T cell receptor beta chains follows, all from one sample in a study of T cell responses to AZD1222 COVID-19 vaccine. TCRdb's copy holds only in-frame clones and misses some; the assay was immunoSEQ multiplex PCR. The sample has about 100,000 clones, roughly 89% seen once; the top ten hold approximately 3%. The material was peripheral blood, obtained on day 0 of AZD1222 vaccination. The source of these receptors is an adult in good health. The CDR3 runs from the conserved cysteine through the conserved F or W. The D gene is left open where the match is weak. A row's size may be missing; if present it is once, few, many or a size class.

j_call clone_size v_call d_call cdr3_length cdr3_nt cdr3_aa
TRBJ2-3 - TRBV7-6 - 14 TGTGCCAGCAGCTTAGCGGCTAGCTTGGATACGCAGTATTTT CASSLAASLDTQYF
TRBJ1-5 - TRBV27 - 15 TGTGCCAGCAGTATCGACGGAAATAGCAATCAGCCCCAGCATTTT CASSIDGNSNQPQHF
TRBJ1-3 - TRBV4-3 - 16 TGCGCCAGCAGCCAAGATTTCGGGGACATTGGAAACACCATATATTTT CASSQDFGDIGNTIYF
TRBJ1-1 few TRBV14 - 14 TGTGCCAGCAGCCAAGCTACGGGGAACACTGAAGCTTTCTTT CASSQATGNTEAFF
TRBJ2-2 - TRBV18 - 14 TGTGCCAGCTCAAGGCAGGGGAACACCGGGGAGCTGTTTTTT CASSRQGNTGELFF
TRBJ1-4 - TRBV15 - 14 TGTGCCACCAGACTCGACAGGTGGGATGAAAAACTGTTTTTT CATRLDRWDEKLFF
TRBJ1-1 - TRBV5-1 TRBD1 12 TGCGCCAGCGGACAGGGAAAAACTGAAGCTTTCTTT CASGQGKTEAFF
TRBJ2-7 - TRBV5-1 - 15 TGCGCCAGCAGCCCCGGGCTGGGGGCTAGCTACGAGCAGTACTTC CASSPGLGASYEQYF
TRBJ1-5 - TRBV11-1 - 13 TGTGCCAGCAGCTTATCAGGGGATCAGCCCCAGCATTTT CASSLSGDQPQHF
TRBJ1-2 few TRBV7-9 - 14 TGTGCCAGCAGCCCGGATAGGGATCGCTATGGCTACACCTTC CASSPDRDRYGYTF
TRBJ1-2 - TRBV4-3 - 15 TGCGCCAGCAGCCAAGGTCGTGGGGGAAACTATGGCTACACCTTC CASSQGRGGNYGYTF
TRBJ2-1 - TRBV6-4 TRBD1 13 TGTGCCAGCAGTGAAGGGACAGGGGGAAAGCAGTTCTTC CASSEGTGGKQFF
TRBJ1-2 - TRBV10-2 TRBD1 13 TGCGCCAGCAGTGGGGGAGGGGGCGCTGGCTACACCTTC CASSGGGGAGYTF
TRBJ2-1 - TRBV7-6 - 15 TGTGCCAGCAGCAGGTCCGGGACGCCGACGGATGAGCAGTTCTTC CASSRSGTPTDEQFF
TRBJ1-1 - TRBV4-3 - 16 TGCGCCAGCAGCCTAGCCTCCGGACAGCTGAACACTGAAGCTTTCTTT CASSLASGQLNTEAFF
TRBJ1-5 - TRBV18 - 14 TGTGCCAGCTCACCCCCCGGGGGGGGCCAGCCCCAGCATTTT CASSPPGGGQPQHF
TRBJ1-3 - TRBV30 TRBD1 15 TGTGCCTGGAACCTGGACAGGGGGCCTGGAAACACCATATATTTT CAWNLDRGPGNTIYF